The clone carrying this T cell receptor (beta chain) was seen a handful of times. Its antigen remains unknown. The data stem from a study of blood T cells in healthy people across ages. Broader study findings: Age brought a roughly linear fall in TCR beta diversity measured per million T cells. When one million T cells were used, diversity estimates were thought to be underestimates. Donor CMV status was unknown, possibly confounding expanded clonotype changes. Greater diversity and more naive CD4+ cells were seen in long-lived donors than in aged donors.

A J-beta primer mix and a sample-barcoded 5' primer were used in a second PCR of roughly 7 to 12 cycles. Each CDR3 protein is one row after TCRdb ran MiXCR on the 5' RACE reads. This sample yields 1.2 million to 1.5 million distinct CDR3 sequences, of which about 40% are seen a single time; less than 8% belongs to the top ten. The CDR3 is 16 residues long. Germline V lookup: CDR1 SNHLY, CDR2 FYNNEI. With V trimmed by 1 base and J by 1 base, 3 bases remained unmatched. The source is a woman younger than 30 in good health. The specimen was blood. The chain links TRBV2 to TRBJ2-3; 9 nucleotides line up with TRBD1. The CDR3 protein is CASSEERTGGTDTQYF. CDR3 DNA sequence: TGTGCCAGCAGTGAAGAGAGGACAGGGGGCACAGATACGCAGTATTTT.